This T cell receptor beta chain stems from a study of T-cell reconstitution after alpha-beta-depleted transplantation in children. The CDR3 spans 15 residues. Trimming cost V 4 bases and J 2 bases, with 13 bases left between them. Molecular barcoding with unique molecular identifiers was used for the TCRbeta library. TCRdb re-called the PCR reads with MiXCR, one entry per CDR3 protein. Of about half a million distinct CDR3 sequences detected, around an eighth appear once; the ten largest clones hold over 5.5%. The chain joins TRBV12-3 or TRBV12-4 to TRBJ2-3; the D gene is possibly TRBD1 (6 bases). The receptor comes from a human donor who donated a stem cell graft to a child with combined immunodeficiency. Here the sequenced sample was PBMCs from the stem cell graft donor, taken from the stem cell graft. The CDR3 DNA reads TGTGCCAGCAGTTACCGGGACACCTTCACAGATACGCAGTATTTT. Protein product: CASSYRDTFTDTQYF.